This TCR beta chain is from a study of metastatic and nonmetastatic thyroid tumors. Study at large: Repertoires of blood and of tissue (tumor or nodule) from malignant and benign thyroid patients were compared. Study results and limitations: Malignant tumors reportedly showed significantly higher TCR beta diversity than benign nodules in both blood and tumor.

In the original analysis: The study's classifier, a distant-metastasis tool for papillary thyroid cancer, was built using CDR3 differences across clinicopathological groups. TCRdb called clones again from the PCR reads with MiXCR. The V and J calls come from TCRdb's annotation, not from the publication. The data show 25,000 to 30,000 clones, 15% to 20% seen once. This clone was seen a few times. Its specificity is not known. V trimming: 0 bases; J trimming: 0 bases; junction bases outside the gene matches: 3. The germline V gene has CDR1 SGDLS and CDR2 YYNGEE. This CDR3 comprises 16 residues. Ahead of thyroid surgery, no patient had received treatment of any kind.

Material for sequencing was blood. The receptor was isolated from a female donor with papillary thyroid cancer or a benign thyroid nodule (not recorded which). Some clones in this sample may be carry-over from other donors' samples. This sequence joins TRBV9 and TRBJ1-5, with 7 bases matching TRBD1. In DNA, the CDR3 is TGTGCCAGCAGCGTAGGGTGGGACAGTAGCAATCAGCCCCAGCATTTT. As protein: CASSVGWDSSNQPQHF. Variable domain in full (rest from reference TRBV9 and TRBJ1-5): DSGVTQTPKHLITATGQRVTLRCSPRSGDLSVYWYQQSLDQGLQFLIQYYNGEERAKGNILERFSAQQFPDLHSELNLSSLELGDSALYFCASSVGWDSSNQPQHFGDGTRLSIL.